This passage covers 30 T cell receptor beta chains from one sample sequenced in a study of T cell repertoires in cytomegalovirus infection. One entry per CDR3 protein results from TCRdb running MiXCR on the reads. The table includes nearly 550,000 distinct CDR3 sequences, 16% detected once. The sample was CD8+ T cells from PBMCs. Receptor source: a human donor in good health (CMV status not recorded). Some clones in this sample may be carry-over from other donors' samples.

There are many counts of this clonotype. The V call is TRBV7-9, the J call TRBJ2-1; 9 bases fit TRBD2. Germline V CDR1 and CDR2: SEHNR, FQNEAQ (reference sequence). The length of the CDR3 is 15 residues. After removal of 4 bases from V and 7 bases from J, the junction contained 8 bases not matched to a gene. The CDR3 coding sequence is TGTGCCAGCAGCTGGGGGGAGCGGGGGGAAAATGAGCAGTTCTTC. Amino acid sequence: CASSWGERGENEQFF.

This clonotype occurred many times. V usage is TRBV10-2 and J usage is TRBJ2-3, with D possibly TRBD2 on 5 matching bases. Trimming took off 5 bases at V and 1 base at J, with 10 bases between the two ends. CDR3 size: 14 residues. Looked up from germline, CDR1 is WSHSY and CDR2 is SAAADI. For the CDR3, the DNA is TGCGCCAGCAGTCGTCGGGGTCGCACAGATACGCAGTATTTT. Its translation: CASSRRGRTDTQYF.

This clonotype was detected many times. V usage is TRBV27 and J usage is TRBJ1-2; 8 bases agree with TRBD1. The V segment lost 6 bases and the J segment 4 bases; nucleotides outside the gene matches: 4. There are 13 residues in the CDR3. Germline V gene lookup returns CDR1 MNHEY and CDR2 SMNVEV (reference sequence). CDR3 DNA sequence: TGTGCCAGCAGGCAGGGGGCGGGCTATGGCTACACCTTC. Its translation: CASRQGAGYGYTF.

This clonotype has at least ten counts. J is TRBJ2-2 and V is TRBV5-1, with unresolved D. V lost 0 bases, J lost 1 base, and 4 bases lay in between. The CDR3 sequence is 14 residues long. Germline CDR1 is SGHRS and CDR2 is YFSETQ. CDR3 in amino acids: CASSLEGNTGELFF. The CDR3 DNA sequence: TGCGCCAGCAGCTTGGAGGGGAACACCGGGGAGCTGTTTTTT.

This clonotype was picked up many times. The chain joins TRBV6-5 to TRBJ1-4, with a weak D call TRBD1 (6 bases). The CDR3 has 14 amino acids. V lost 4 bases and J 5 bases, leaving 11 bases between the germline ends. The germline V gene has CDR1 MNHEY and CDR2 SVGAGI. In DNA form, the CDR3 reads TGTGCCAGCAGTTCCGGACAGAAAAATGAAAAACTGTTTTTT. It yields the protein CASSSGQKNEKLFF.

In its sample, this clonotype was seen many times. The CDR3 DNA is TGTGCCAGCAGTTCGTCGGACAGGGGTCAGCCCCAGCATTTT. This translates into CASSSSDRGQPQHF. V usage is TRBV27 and J usage is TRBJ1-5, with 9 bases lining up with TRBD1. The CDR3 length is 14 residues. Germline trimming cut 4 bases from V and 6 bases from J; bases unmatched to any gene: 4. Germline-derived CDR1 and CDR2 are MNHEY and SMNVEV (reference sequence).

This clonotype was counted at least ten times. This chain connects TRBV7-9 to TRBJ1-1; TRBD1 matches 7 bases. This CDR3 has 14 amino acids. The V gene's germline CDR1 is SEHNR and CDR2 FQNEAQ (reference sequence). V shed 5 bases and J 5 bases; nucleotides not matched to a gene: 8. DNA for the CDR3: TGTGCCAGCAGCGACACAGGGGCGGGAACTGAAGCTTTCTTT. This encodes CASSDTGAGTEAFF.

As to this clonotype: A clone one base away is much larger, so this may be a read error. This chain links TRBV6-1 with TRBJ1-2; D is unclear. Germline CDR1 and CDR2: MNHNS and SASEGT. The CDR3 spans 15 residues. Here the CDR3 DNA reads TGTGCCAGAAGTGAACGACGGCTCCCATCCTATGGCTACACCTTC. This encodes CARSERRLPSYGYTF.

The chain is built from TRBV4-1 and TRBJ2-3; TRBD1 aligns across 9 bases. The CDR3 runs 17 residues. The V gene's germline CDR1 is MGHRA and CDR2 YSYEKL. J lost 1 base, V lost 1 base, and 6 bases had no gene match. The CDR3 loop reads CASSQVWTGVRTDTQYF. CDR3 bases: TGCGCCAGCAGCCAAGTCTGGACAGGGGTGCGCACAGATACGCAGTATTTT.

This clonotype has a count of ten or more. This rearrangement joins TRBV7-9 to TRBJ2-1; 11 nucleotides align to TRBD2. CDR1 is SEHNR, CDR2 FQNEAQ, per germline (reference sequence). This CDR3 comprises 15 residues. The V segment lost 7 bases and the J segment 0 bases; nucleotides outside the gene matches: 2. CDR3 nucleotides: TGTGCCAGCACGGGACTAGCGGCCTCCTACAATGAGCAGTTCTTC. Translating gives CASTGLAASYNEQFF.

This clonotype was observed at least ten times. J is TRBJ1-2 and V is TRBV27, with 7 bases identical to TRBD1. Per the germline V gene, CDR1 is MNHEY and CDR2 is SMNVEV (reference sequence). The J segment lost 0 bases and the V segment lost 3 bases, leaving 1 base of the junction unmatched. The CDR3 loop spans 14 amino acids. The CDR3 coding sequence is TGTGCCAGCAGTTTCGACAGGGCTAACTATGGCTACACCTTC. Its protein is CASSFDRANYGYTF.

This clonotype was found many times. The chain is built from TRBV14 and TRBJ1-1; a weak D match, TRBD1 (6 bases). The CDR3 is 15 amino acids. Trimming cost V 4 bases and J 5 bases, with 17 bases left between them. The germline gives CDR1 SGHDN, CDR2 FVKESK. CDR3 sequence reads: CASSPEGEGWTEAFF. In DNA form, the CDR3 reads TGTGCCAGCAGCCCAGAGGGGGAGGGATGGACTGAAGCTTTCTTT.

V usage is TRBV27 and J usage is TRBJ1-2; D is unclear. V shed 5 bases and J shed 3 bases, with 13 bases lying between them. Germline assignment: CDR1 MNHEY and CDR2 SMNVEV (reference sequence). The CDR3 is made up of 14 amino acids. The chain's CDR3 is CASSPDTVYYGYTF. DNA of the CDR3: TGTGCCAGCAGTCCCGACACGGTTTACTATGGCTACACCTTC.

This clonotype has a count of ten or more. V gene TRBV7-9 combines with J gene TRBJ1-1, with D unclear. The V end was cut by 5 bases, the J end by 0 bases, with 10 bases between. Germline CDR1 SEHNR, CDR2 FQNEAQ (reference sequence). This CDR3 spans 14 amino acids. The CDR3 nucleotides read TGTGCCAGCAGCGGAGGAGATATGAACACTGAAGCTTTCTTT. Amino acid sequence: CASSGGDMNTEAFF.

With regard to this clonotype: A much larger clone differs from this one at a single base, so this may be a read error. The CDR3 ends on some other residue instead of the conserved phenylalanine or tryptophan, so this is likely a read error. The CDR3 DNA reads TGTGCCAGCAGTTTACGCCGCGGGACTGCCGGTGAGCAGTTCTTA. It codes for CASSLRRGTAGEQFL. The chain is built from TRBV28 and TRBJ2-1; the D gene is possibly TRBD2 (6 bases). The germline CDR1 and CDR2 sequences are MDHEN and SYDVKM. V was shortened by 2 bases and J by 9 bases, with 17 bases between the two germline ends. The CDR3 has 15 residues.

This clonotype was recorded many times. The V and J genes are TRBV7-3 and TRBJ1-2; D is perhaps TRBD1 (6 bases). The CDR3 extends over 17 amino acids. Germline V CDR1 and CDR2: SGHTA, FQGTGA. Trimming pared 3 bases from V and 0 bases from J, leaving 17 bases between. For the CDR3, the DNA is TGTGCCAGCAGCTTGGGGGGCGCGGGGAATACTAACTATGGCTACACCTTC. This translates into CASSLGGAGNTNYGYTF.

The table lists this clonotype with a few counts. The CDR3 loop reads CAITKTSGIVTDTQYF. CDR3 DNA: TGTGCCATCACGAAGACTAGCGGGATAGTCACAGATACGCAGTATTTT. The rearrangement uses TRBV6-6 and TRBJ2-3; 11 positions match TRBD2. Per the germline V gene, CDR1 is MNHNY and CDR2 is SVGAGI (reference sequence). This CDR3 is 16 amino acids long. The ends lost 10 bases at V and 2 bases at J; junction bases unmatched: 11.

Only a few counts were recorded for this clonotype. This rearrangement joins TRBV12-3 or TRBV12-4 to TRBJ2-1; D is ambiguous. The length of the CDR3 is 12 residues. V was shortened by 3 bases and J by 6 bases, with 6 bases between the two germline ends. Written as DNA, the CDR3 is TGTGCCAGCAGTTTTAAAGGCAATGAGCAGTTCTTC. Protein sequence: CASSFKGNEQFF.

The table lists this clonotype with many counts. CDR3 loop: CASSSSTSGYPLETQYF. The DNA of the CDR3 is TGTGCCAGCAGCTCCTCGACTAGCGGGTATCCCCTCGAGACCCAGTACTTC. This chain connects TRBV7-9 to TRBJ2-5; TRBD2 matches at 10 bases. Trimming removed 4 bases from V and 5 bases from J; junction bases left unmatched: 13. The CDR3 runs 17 residues. From germline, CDR1 is SEHNR and CDR2 FQNEAQ (reference sequence).

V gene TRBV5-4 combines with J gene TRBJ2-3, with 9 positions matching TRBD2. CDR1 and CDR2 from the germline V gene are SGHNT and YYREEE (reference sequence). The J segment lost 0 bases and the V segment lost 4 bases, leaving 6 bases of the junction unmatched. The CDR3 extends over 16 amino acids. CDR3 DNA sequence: TGTGCCAGCAGCGTCTGGACTAGCGAGAGCACAGATACGCAGTATTTT. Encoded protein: CASSVWTSESTDTQYF. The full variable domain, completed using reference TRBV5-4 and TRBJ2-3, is ETGVTQSPTHLIKTRGQQVTLRCSSQSGHNTVSWYQQALGQGPQFIFQYYREEENGRGNFPPRFSGLQFPNYSSELNVNALELDDSALYLCASSVWTSESTDTQYFGPGTRLTVL.

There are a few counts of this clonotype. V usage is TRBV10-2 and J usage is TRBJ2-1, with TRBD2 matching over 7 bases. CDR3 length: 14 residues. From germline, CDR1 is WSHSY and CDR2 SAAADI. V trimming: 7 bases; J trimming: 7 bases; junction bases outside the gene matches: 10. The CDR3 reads CASTYLTSPNEQFF. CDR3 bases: TGCGCCAGCACCTACCTGACTAGCCCGAATGAGCAGTTCTTC.

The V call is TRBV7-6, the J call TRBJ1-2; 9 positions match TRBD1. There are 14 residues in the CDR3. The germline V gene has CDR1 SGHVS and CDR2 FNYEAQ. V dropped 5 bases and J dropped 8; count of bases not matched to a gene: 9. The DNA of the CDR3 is TGTGCCAGCAGCCCGGGGACAGGGCCCCCAGGCTACACCTTC. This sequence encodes CASSPGTGPPGYTF. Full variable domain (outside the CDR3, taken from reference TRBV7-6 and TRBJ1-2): GAGVSQSPRYKVTKRGQDVALRCDPISGHVSLYWYRQALGQGPEFLTYFNYEAQQDKSGLPNDRFSAERPEGSISTLTIQRTEQRDSAMYRCASSPGTGPPGYTFGSGTRLTVV.

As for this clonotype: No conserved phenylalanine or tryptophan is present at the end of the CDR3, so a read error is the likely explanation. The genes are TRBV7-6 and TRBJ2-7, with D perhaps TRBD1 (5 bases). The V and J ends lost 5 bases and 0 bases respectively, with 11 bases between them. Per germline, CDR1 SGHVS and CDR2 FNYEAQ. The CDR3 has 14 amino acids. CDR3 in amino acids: CASSQTVSSYEQYL. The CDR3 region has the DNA TGTGCCAGCAGCCAGACAGTGAGCTCCTACGAGCAGTACCTC.

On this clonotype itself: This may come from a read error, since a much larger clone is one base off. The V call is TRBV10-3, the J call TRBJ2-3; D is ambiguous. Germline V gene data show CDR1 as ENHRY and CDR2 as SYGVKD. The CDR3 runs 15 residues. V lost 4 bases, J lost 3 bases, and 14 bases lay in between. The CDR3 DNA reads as TGTGCCATCAGTGGAGGCCCGGAGAGAACAGATACGCAGTATTTT. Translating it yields CAISGGPERTDTQYF.

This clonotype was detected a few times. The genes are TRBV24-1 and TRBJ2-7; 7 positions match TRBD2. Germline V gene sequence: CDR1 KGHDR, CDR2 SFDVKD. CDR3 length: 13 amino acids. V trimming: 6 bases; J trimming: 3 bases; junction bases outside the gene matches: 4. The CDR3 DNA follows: TGTGCCACCAGTACTAGCGAGATCTACGAGCAGTACTTC. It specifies CATSTSEIYEQYF.

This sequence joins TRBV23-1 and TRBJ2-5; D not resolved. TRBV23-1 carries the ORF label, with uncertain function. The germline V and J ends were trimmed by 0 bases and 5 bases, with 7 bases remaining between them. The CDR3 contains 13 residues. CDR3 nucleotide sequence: TGCGCCAGCAGTCAATCAGGCGACGAGACCCAGTACTTC. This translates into CASSQSGDETQYF.

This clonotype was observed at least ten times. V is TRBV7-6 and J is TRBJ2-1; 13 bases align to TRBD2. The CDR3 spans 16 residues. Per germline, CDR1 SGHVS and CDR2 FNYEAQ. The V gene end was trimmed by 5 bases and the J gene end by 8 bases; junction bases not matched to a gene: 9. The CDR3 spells CASSPPGLAGIHEQFF. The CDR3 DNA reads TGTGCCAGCAGCCCGCCGGGACTAGCGGGAATCCATGAGCAGTTCTTC.

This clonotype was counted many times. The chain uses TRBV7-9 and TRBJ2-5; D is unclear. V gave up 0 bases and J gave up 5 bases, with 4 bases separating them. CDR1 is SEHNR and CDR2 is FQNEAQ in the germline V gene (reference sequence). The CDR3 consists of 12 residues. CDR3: CASSLARETQYF. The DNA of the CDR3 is TGTGCCAGCAGCTTAGCCCGGGAGACCCAGTACTTC. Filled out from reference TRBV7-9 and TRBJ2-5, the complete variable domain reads DTGVSQNPRHKITKRGQNVTFRCDPISEHNRLYWYRQTLGQGPEFLTYFQNEAQLEKSRLLSDRFSAERPKGSFSTLEIQRTEQGDSAMYLCASSLARETQYFGPGTRLLVL.

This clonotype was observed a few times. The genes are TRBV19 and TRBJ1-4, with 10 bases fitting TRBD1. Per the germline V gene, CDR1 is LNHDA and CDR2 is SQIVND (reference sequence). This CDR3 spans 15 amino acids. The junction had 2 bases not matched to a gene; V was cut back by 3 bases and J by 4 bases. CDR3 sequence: CASSIWTGGNEKLFF. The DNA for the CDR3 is TGTGCCAGTAGTATTTGGACAGGGGGTAATGAAAAACTGTTTTTT. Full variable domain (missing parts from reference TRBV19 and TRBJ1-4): DGGITQSPKYLFRKEGQNVTLSCEQNLNHDAMYWYRQDPGQGLRLIYYSQIVNDFQKGDIAEGYSVSREKKESFPLTVTSAQKNPTAFYLCASSIWTGGNEKLFFGSGTQLSVL.

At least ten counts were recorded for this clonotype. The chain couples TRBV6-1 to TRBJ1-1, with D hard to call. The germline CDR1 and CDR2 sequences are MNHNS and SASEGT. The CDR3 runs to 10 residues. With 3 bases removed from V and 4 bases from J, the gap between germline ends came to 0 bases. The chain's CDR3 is CASSDTEAFF. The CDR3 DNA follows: TGTGCCAGCAGTGACACTGAAGCTTTCTTT.